The 14 T cell receptor beta chains given below trace back to one sample, sequenced in a study of OX40 agonist ivuxolimab in advanced cancers. Libraries were prepared by immunoSEQ multiplex PCR; TCRdb keeps only in-frame clonotypes and omits some of them. This sample has about 50,000 clones, with about 88% found just once. The sample was CD4+ or CD8+ T cells sorted from blood, taken in a trial of the OX40 agonist ivuxolimab. The receptors were sampled from an adult with an advanced solid tumor such as melanoma, head and neck, liver or kidney cancer.

The V gene is TRBV27, the J gene TRBJ2-7, with D hard to call. Germline CDR1 and CDR2: MNHEY and SMNVEV (reference sequence). CDR3 length equals 17 residues. Trimming pared 0 bases from V and 0 bases from J, leaving 15 bases between. CDR3 sequence: CASSLSGFVESSYEQYF. Written as DNA, the CDR3 is TGTGCCAGCAGTTTATCGGGTTTTGTCGAAAGCTCCTACGAGCAGTACTTC.

The genes are TRBV4-1 and TRBJ2-1; weak D call: TRBD1 (6 bases). Germline lookup yields CDR1 MGHRA and CDR2 YSYEKL. Trimming removed 2 bases at V and 4 bases at J, with 15 bases between. The CDR3 sequence is 16 residues long. The DNA of the CDR3 is TGCGCCAGCAGCCAACTCCGGGACATTCCATACAATGAGCAGTTCTTC. Protein: CASSQLRDIPYNEQFF.

The V and J genes are TRBV5-1 and TRBJ2-3; D is ambiguous. The CDR3 runs 14 residues. Deletions cut 0 bases from V and 0 bases from J, with 5 bases between. Germline values: CDR1 SGHRS, CDR2 YFSETQ. This chain's CDR3 is CASSLEISTDTQYF. The CDR3 region has the DNA TGCGCCAGCAGCTTGGAGATTAGCACAGATACGCAGTATTTT.

The rearrangement joins TRBV6-5 to TRBJ1-5; 7 positions match TRBD1. This CDR3 has 13 amino acids. V dropped 5 bases and J dropped 7; count of bases not matched to a gene: 5. Germline lookup yields CDR1 MNHEY and CDR2 SVGAGI. CDR3 loop: CASSRLQGQPQHF. Written as DNA, the CDR3 is TGTGCCAGCAGTCGCCTACAGGGGCAGCCCCAGCATTTT.

The J gene is TRBJ2-5, the V gene TRBV28, with D possibly TRBD2 on 6 matching bases. Trimming shortened V by 8 bases and J by 2 bases, and 12 bases separated the two germline ends. CDR1 is MDHEN and CDR2 is SYDVKM in the germline V gene. The CDR3 length is 13 residues. CDR3 amino acids: CASGLKPQETQYF. As DNA, the CDR3 is TGTGCCAGCGGACTAAAGCCACAAGAGACCCAGTACTTC.

The rearrangement uses TRBV9 and TRBJ1-1; no reliable D call. Looked up from germline, CDR1 is SGDLS and CDR2 is YYNGEE. Trimming shortened V by 2 bases and J by 1 base, and 6 bases separated the two germline ends. The CDR3 extends over 13 amino acids. The CDR3 DNA reads as TGTGCCAGCAGCGTCGCCGGGAACACTGAAGCTTTCTTT. Its protein is CASSVAGNTEAFF.

The chain uses TRBV5-1 and TRBJ2-2, with no clear D. The CDR3 length is 15 residues. Germline V gene data show CDR1 as SGHRS and CDR2 as YFSETQ. V lost 0 bases and J lost 0, with 6 bases in between. The CDR3 DNA is TGCGCCAGCAGCTTGGGGCAGACGAACACCGGGGAGCTGTTTTTT. It specifies CASSLGQTNTGELFF.

This clone has just one count. The chain has TRBV13 and TRBJ2-3; no clear D gene. The CDR3 has 12 amino acids. Trimming removed 6 bases from V and 6 bases from J, with 10 bases in between. Germline V lookup: CDR1 PRHDT, CDR2 FYEKMQ (reference sequence). CDR3 sequence: CASRRWKDTQYF. CDR3 sequence (DNA): TGTGCCAGCAGGCGGTGGAAGGATACGCAGTATTTT. The variable domain in full, completed from reference TRBV13 and TRBJ2-3, reads AAGVIQSPRHLIKEKRETATLKCYPIPRHDTVYWYQQGPGQDPQFLISFYEKMQSDKGSIPDRFSAQQFSDYHSELNMSSLELGDSALYFCASRRWKDTQYFGPGTRLTVL.

The V and J genes are TRBV28 and TRBJ2-7; possible D gene TRBD1, 6 bases. CDR3 length equals 14 residues. The V gene's germline CDR1 is MDHEN and CDR2 SYDVKM. The V end lost 6 bases, the J end lost 2 bases, and 14 bases lay between the germline ends. The CDR3: CASRKTGPPYEQYF. The DNA for the CDR3 is TGTGCCAGCAGAAAGACAGGACCCCCCTACGAGCAGTACTTC.

This chain joins TRBV29-1 and TRBJ1-2, with 7 nucleotides matching TRBD1. This CDR3 has 14 amino acids. From germline, CDR1 is SQVTM and CDR2 ANQGSEA. The J segment lost 4 bases and the V segment lost 7 bases, leaving 12 bases of the junction unmatched. DNA for the CDR3: TGCAGCGCCAGGGAAGGACAGGCCCGCTATGGCTACACCTTC. Protein sequence: CSAREGQARYGYTF.

This sequence joins TRBV7-2 and TRBJ2-1, with 11 nucleotides matching TRBD2. Unmatched junction bases numbered 4, after V lost 3 bases and J lost 3 bases. Germline lookup yields CDR1 SGHTA and CDR2 FQGNSA. The CDR3 is 16 residues long. The CDR3 is CASSLVGTSGYNEQFF. The CDR3 bases are TGTGCCAGCAGCTTGGTCGGGACTAGCGGCTACAATGAGCAGTTCTTC.

The J gene is TRBJ2-3, the V gene TRBV6-1; D call uncertain. CDR3 size: 14 residues. Deletions cut 3 bases from V and 0 bases from J, with 7 bases between. The V gene's germline CDR1 is MNHNS and CDR2 SASEGT. The CDR3 loop is CASSDGGSTDTQYF. Written as DNA, the CDR3 is TGTGCCAGCAGTGATGGCGGTAGCACAGATACGCAGTATTTT.

The genes are TRBV5-1 and TRBJ2-1; TRBD2 agrees at 9 bases. V shed 0 bases and J 5 bases; nucleotides not matched to a gene: 6. This CDR3 has 16 amino acids. Germline V gives CDR1 SGHRS, CDR2 YFSETQ. CDR3 DNA sequence: TGCGCCAGCAGCTTGGCCGGGACTAGCCCCGACAATGAGCAGTTCTTC. Its translation: CASSLAGTSPDNEQFF.

This chain links TRBV6-5 with TRBJ2-2, with D hard to call. This CDR3 has 14 residues. Germline CDR1 and CDR2: MNHEY and SVGAGI. Trimming took 4 bases from V and 4 from J, leaving 10 bases between them. CDR3 nucleotides: TGTGCCAGCAGTTTCGTCCCGACCACCGGGGAGCTGTTTTTT. It encodes CASSFVPTTGELFF.